The 10 T cell receptor beta chains in this list originate from one sample, sequenced in a study of cytomegalovirus exposure and HLA in healthy donors. The PCR was carried out with 60 Vbeta primers and 13 Jbeta primers. Data came from immunoSEQ multiplex PCR; TCRdb stores just in-frame clones and leaves some out. The top ten clones hold 3.5% to 5% of a sample with under 150,000 clones, 74% of them seen once. Sequenced: PBMCs. Receptor source: a woman aged 40 to 55 in good health and CMV-seropositive.

This clone was detected a few times. This chain links TRBV28 with TRBJ1-1, with D possibly being TRBD1 (6 bases). Germline assignment: CDR1 MDHEN and CDR2 SYDVKM. The CDR3 totals 17 residues. V gave up 5 bases and J gave up 4 bases, with 23 bases separating them. Here the CDR3 reads CASSNAGVVGGSTEAFF. The CDR3 nucleotides read TGTGCCAGCAGTAACGCAGGGGTCGTGGGTGGTAGCACTGAAGCTTTCTTT.

The rearrangement uses TRBV7-3 and TRBJ2-1, with TRBD2 matching over 8 bases. V trimming: 4 bases; J trimming: 7 bases; junction bases outside the gene matches: 9. The CDR3 is 15 residues long. Per the germline V gene, CDR1 is SGHTA and CDR2 is FQGTGA. In nucleotides, the CDR3 is TGTGCCAGCAGCTCCCGGGGGGGCCGTCGGAATGAGCAGTTCTTC. It encodes CASSSRGGRRNEQFF.

The rearrangement uses TRBV4-1 and TRBJ2-2; 13 nucleotides match TRBD2. J gave up 0 bases and V 4 bases, and 8 bases lay outside the gene matches. CDR3 length equals 19 residues. Looked up from germline, CDR1 is MGHRA and CDR2 is YSYEKL. Here the CDR3 reads CASSPYGTSGVANTGELFF. Written as DNA, the CDR3 is TGCGCCAGCAGCCCCTACGGGACTAGCGGGGTCGCGAACACCGGGGAGCTGTTTTTT.

The rearrangement links TRBV2 to TRBJ1-2; 9 nucleotides match TRBD1. Germline-derived CDR1 and CDR2 are SNHLY and FYNNEI. The CDR3 is made up of 15 amino acids. The junction had 12 bases not matched to a gene; V was cut back by 8 bases and J by 5 bases. Here the CDR3 reads CASVLSGQGGYGYTF. The CDR3 DNA is TGTGCCAGCGTGCTGTCGGGACAGGGAGGTTATGGCTACACCTTC. The full variable domain, in which reference TRBV2 and TRBJ1-2 provide the parts outside the CDR3, is EPEVTQTPSHQVTQMGQEVILRCVPISNHLYFYWYRQILGQKVEFLVSFYNNEISEKSEIFDDQFSVERPDGSNFTLKIRSTKLEDSAMYFCASVLSGQGGYGYTFGSGTRLTVV.

V usage is TRBV12-5 and J usage is TRBJ1-5; D is perhaps TRBD1 (5 bases). Per the germline V gene, CDR1 is LGHNT and CDR2 is FRNRAP. The V gene lost 6 bases and the J gene lost 0 bases, with 12 bases spanning the gap. There are 15 residues in the CDR3. The DNA of the CDR3 is TGTGCTAGTGGCCCAGGGCTTGTTAGCAATCAGCCCCAGCATTTT. Protein: CASGPGLVSNQPQHF.

The rearrangement joins TRBV6-5 to TRBJ2-1; 9 positions agree with TRBD2. This CDR3 contains 15 residues. Germline V gene sequence: CDR1 MNHEY, CDR2 SVGAGI. Losses at the gene ends were 1 base for V and 4 bases for J; bases not matched to a gene: 2. The CDR3 bases are TGTGCCAGCAGTTACTTTAGCGGGGGATACAATGAGCAGTTCTTC. Translating gives CASSYFSGGYNEQFF.

The chain links TRBV7-3 to TRBJ2-2; 10 bases are a match to TRBD2. V trimming: 5 bases; J trimming: 2 bases; junction bases outside the gene matches: 5. The CDR3 length is 16 residues. The germline V gene encodes CDR1 SGHTA and CDR2 FQGTGA. The CDR3 spells CASSRTSGVNTGELFF. The CDR3 bases are TGTGCCAGCAGCCGAACTAGCGGGGTTAACACCGGGGAGCTGTTTTTT.

The V call is TRBV6-5, the J call TRBJ1-1; TRBD1 is a possible D gene (5 bases). V was trimmed by 1 base and J by 4 bases, leaving 13 bases between them. The CDR3 has 15 residues. CDR1 MNHEY and CDR2 SVGAGI come from the germline V gene. The CDR3 protein is CASSYWRGRGTEAFF. The CDR3 DNA follows: TGTGCCAGCAGTTACTGGAGGGGTCGCGGCACTGAAGCTTTCTTT.

This clone has more than one count but fewer than ten. The chain is built from TRBV27 and TRBJ2-7; TRBD2 might be the D (6 bases). V was clipped by 10 bases and J by 1 base, with 11 bases between them. The CDR3 sequence is 12 residues long. Looked up from germline, CDR1 is MNHEY and CDR2 is SMNVEV (reference sequence). In DNA, the CDR3 is TGTGCCACCCAGGGAGGATCCTACGAGCAGTACTTC. Its protein product is CATQGGSYEQYF.

The chain employs TRBV27 and TRBJ2-1, with D perhaps TRBD2 (6 bases). The CDR3 runs 15 residues. The germline V and J ends were trimmed by 7 bases and 0 bases, with 13 bases remaining between them. Germline assignment: CDR1 MNHEY and CDR2 SMNVEV (reference sequence). The CDR3 sequence: CASKFGRTSYNEQFF. The CDR3 DNA sequence: TGTGCCAGCAAATTCGGGAGAACCTCCTACAATGAGCAGTTCTTC.